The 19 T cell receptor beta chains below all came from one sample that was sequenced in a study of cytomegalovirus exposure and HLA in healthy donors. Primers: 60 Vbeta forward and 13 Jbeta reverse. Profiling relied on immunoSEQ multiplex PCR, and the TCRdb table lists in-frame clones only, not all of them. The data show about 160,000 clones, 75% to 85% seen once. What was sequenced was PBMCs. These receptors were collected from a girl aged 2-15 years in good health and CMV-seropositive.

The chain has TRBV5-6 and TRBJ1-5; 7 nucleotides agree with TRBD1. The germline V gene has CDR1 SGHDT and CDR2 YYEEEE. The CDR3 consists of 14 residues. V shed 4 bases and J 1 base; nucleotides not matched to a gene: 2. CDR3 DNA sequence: TGTGCCAGCAGCCAGGGACAGAGCAATCAGCCCCAGCATTTT. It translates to CASSQGQSNQPQHF.

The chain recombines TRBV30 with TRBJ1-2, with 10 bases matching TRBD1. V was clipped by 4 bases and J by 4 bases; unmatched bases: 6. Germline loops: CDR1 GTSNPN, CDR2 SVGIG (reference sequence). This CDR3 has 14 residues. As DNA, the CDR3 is TGTGCCTGGAAGGACAGGGGGGGATCCTATGGCTACACCTTC. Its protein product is CAWKDRGGSYGYTF. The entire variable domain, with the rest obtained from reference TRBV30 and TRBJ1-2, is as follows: SQTIHQWPATLVQPVGSPLSLECTVEGTSNPNLYWYRQAAGRGLQLLFYSVGIGQISSEVPQNLSASRPQDRQFILSSKKLLLSDSGFYLCAWKDRGGSYGYTFGSGTRLTVV.

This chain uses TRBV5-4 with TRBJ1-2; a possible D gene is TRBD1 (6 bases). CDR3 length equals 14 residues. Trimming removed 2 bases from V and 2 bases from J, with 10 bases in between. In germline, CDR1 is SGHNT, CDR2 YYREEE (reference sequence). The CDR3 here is CASSFIQGNYGYTF. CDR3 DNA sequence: TGTGCCAGCAGCTTCATCCAGGGGAACTATGGCTACACCTTC.

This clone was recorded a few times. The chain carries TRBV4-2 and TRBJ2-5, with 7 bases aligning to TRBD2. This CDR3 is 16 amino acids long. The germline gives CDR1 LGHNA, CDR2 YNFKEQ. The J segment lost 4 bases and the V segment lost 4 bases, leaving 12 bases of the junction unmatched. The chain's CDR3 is CASSPVGEGLRETQYF. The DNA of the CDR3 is TGTGCCAGCAGCCCCGTGGGGGAGGGCCTACGAGAGACCCAGTACTTC.

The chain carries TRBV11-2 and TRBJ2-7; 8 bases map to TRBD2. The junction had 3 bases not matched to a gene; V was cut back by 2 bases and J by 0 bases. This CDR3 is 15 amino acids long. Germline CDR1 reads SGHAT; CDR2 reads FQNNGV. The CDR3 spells CASSLLAGRSYEQYF. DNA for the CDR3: TGTGCCAGCAGCTTACTAGCGGGCCGCTCCTACGAGCAGTACTTC.

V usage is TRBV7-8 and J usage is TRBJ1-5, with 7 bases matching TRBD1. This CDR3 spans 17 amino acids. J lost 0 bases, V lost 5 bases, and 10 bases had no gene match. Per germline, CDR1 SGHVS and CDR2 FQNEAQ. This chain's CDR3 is CASSIIRDRHSNQPQHF. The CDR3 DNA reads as TGTGCCAGCAGCATCATACGGGACAGACATAGCAATCAGCCCCAGCATTTT.

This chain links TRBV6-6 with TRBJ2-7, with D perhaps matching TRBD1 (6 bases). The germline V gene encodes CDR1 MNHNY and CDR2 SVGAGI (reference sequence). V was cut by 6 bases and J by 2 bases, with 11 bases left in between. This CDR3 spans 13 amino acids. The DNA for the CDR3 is TGTGCCAGCAGGGAGACAGGCACCTACGAGCAGTACTTC. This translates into CASRETGTYEQYF.

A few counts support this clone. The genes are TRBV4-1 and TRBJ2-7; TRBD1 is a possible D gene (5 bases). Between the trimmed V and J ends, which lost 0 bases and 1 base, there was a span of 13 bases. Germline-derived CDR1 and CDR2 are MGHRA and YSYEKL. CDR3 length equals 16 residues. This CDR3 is CASSQDDSMKSYEQYF. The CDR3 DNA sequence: TGCGCCAGCAGCCAAGACGACAGCATGAAATCCTACGAGCAGTACTTC.

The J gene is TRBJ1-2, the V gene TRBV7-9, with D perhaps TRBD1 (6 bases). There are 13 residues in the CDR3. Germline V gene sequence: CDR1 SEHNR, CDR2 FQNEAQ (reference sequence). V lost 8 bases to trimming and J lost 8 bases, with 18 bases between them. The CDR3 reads CASFFRGFGGYTF. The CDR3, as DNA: TGTGCCAGCTTTTTCAGGGGCTTCGGGGGCTACACCTTC.

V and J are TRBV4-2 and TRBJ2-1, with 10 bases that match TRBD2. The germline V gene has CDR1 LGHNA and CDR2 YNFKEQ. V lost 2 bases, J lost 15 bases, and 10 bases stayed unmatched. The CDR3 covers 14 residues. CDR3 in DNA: TGTGCCAGCAGCCAATCAGGACTAGCGGCGGTGCTGTTCTTC. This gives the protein CASSQSGLAAVLFF.

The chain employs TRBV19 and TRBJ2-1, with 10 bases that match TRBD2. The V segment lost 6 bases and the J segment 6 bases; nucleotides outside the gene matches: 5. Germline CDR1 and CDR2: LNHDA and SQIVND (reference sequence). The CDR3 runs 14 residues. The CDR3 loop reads CASSRGLAPNEQFF. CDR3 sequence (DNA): TGTGCCAGTAGCCGGGGACTAGCGCCCAATGAGCAGTTCTTC. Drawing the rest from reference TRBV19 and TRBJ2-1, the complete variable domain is DGGITQSPKYLFRKEGQNVTLSCEQNLNHDAMYWYRQDPGQGLRLIYYSQIVNDFQKGDIAEGYSVSREKKESFPLTVTSAQKNPTAFYLCASSRGLAPNEQFFGPGTRLTVL.

CDR3 bases: TGTGCCTGGACAGGACTGCGACAAGAGACCCAGTACTTC. Its translation: CAWTGLRQETQYF. The chain uses TRBV30 and TRBJ2-5; possibly TRBD2 for D (5 bases). Germline CDR1 reads GTSNPN; CDR2 reads SVGIG (reference sequence). CDR3 length equals 13 residues. The germline V and J ends were trimmed by 4 bases and 2 bases, with 11 bases remaining between them.

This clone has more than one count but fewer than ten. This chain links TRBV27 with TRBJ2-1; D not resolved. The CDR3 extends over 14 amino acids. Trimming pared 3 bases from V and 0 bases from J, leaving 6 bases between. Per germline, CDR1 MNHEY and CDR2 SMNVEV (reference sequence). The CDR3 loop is CASSFGGSYNEQFF. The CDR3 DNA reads TGTGCCAGCAGTTTCGGCGGCTCCTACAATGAGCAGTTCTTC.

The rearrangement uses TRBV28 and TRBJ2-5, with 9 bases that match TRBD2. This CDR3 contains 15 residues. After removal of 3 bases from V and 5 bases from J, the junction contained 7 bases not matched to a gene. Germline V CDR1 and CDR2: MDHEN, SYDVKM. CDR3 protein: CASSFFTSGRETQYF. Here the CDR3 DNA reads TGTGCCAGCAGTTTTTTTACTAGCGGGCGGGAGACCCAGTACTTC.

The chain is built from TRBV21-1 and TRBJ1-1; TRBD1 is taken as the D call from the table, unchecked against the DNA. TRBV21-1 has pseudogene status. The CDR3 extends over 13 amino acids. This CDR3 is CASSRGLGVCAFF. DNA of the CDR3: TGTGCCAGCAGCAGGGGGCTAGGGGTGTGTGCTTTCTTT.

CDR3 region: CSVEGTTRNIQYF. For the CDR3, the DNA is TGCAGCGTTGAAGGGACTACGAGGAACATTCAGTACTTC. The gene calls are TRBV29-1 and TRBJ2-4; a possible D gene is TRBD2 (6 bases). Per the germline V gene, CDR1 is SQVTM and CDR2 is ANQGSEA. Deletions cut 1 base from V and 7 bases from J, with 11 bases between. The CDR3 extends over 13 amino acids. The entire variable domain, with the rest obtained from reference TRBV29-1 and TRBJ2-4, is as follows: SAVISQKPSRDICQRGTSLTIQCQVDSQVTMMFWYRQQPGQSLTLIATANQGSEATYESGFVIDKFPISRPNLTFSTLTVSNMSPEDSSIYLCSVEGTTRNIQYFGAGTRLSVL.

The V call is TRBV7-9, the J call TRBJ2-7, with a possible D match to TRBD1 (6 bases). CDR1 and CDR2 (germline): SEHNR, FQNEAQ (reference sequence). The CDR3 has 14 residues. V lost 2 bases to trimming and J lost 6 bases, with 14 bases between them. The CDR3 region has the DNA TGTGCCAGCAGCTTACCAGGGGCTGGTGGCGAGCAGTACTTC. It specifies CASSLPGAGGEQYF.

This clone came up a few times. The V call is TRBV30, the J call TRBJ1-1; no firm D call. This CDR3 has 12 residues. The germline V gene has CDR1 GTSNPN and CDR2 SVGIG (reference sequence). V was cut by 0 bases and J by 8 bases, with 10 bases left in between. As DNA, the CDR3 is TGTGCCTGGAGTGTAGGTAGAGGGGAAGCTTTCTTT. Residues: CAWSVGRGEAFF.

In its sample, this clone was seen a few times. This chain's CDR3 is CASSFGTGKGNTIYF. CDR3 bases: TGTGCCAGCAGCTTTGGGACAGGGAAGGGAAACACCATATATTTT. The chain uses TRBV5-5 and TRBJ1-3; TRBD1 agrees at 9 bases. The CDR3 is 15 amino acids. From germline, CDR1 is SGHKS and CDR2 YYEKEE (reference sequence). J was trimmed by 4 bases and V by 2 bases; bases with no gene match: 4.